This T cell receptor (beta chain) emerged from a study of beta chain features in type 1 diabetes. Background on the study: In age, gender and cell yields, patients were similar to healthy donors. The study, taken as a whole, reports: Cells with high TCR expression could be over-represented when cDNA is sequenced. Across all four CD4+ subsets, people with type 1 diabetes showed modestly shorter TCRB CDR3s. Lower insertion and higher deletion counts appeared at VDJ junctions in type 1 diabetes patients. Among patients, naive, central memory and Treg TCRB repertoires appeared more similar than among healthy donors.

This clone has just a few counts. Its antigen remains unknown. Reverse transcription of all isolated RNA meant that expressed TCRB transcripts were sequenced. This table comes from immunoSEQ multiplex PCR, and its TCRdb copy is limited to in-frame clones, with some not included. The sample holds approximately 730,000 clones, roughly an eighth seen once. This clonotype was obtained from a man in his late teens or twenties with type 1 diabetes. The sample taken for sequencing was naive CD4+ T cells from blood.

CDR3: CASSLQQDGGDGYTF. CDR3 sequence (DNA): TGCGCCAGCAGCTTGCAGCAGGACGGAGGGGATGGCTACACCTTC. The chain carries TRBV5-1 and TRBJ1-2, with D maybe TRBD1 (5 bases). The CDR3 length is 15 residues. The V gene's germline CDR1 is SGHRS and CDR2 YFSETQ. Trimming left V 1 base short and J 6 bases short, with 16 bases between.